Each of the 9 T cell receptor beta chains below was sequenced from the same sample in a study of T cell responses to AZD1222 COVID-19 vaccine. The table came from immunoSEQ multiplex PCR; TCRdb's copy has only in-frame clones and leaves some out. This sample has 200,000 or so clones, with 80% to 95% found just once. Source: peripheral blood, taken 28 days after the second AZD1222 dose. The receptors here all came from an adult who received the AZD1222 COVID-19 vaccine.

The chain couples TRBV21-1 to TRBJ2-7; whether TRBD2, the table's D call, matches the DNA was not checked. TRBV21-1 is marked as a pseudogene. The CDR3 covers 13 residues. The CDR3 sequence is CASIDGTFVEQYF. The CDR3 nucleotides are TGTGCCAGCATTGATGGGACTTTCGTAGAGCAGTACTTC.

The rearrangement joins TRBV19 to TRBJ2-7; a weak D match, TRBD2 (7 bases). CDR1 is LNHDA, CDR2 SQIVND, per germline (reference sequence). The germline V and J ends were trimmed by 7 bases and 3 bases, with 13 bases remaining between them. The CDR3 is 13 amino acids. This CDR3 is CASTERGGYEQYF. CDR3 nucleotides: TGTGCCAGTACCGAAAGGGGGGGCTACGAGCAGTACTTC.

This chain joins TRBV6-5 and TRBJ2-5, with 7 positions matching TRBD1. Germline CDR1 MNHEY, CDR2 SVGAGI. The V and J ends lost 0 bases and 5 bases, in that order; junction bases with no gene match: 3. This CDR3 has 14 amino acids. The CDR3 spells CASSYSGQRETQYF. In nucleotides, the CDR3 is TGTGCCAGCAGTTACTCGGGACAGCGGGAGACCCAGTACTTC.

Only one count was recorded for this clone. The V gene is TRBV2, the J gene TRBJ1-2; D perhaps matches TRBD1 (6 bases). CDR3 length equals 16 residues. Trimming removed 5 bases from V and 4 bases from J, with 20 bases in between. The germline V gene encodes CDR1 SNHLY and CDR2 FYNNEI. CDR3 region: CASSTRIQGAAYGYTF. Written as DNA, the CDR3 is TGTGCCAGCAGTACCAGAATACAGGGAGCGGCCTATGGCTACACCTTC.

V gene TRBV5-4 combines with J gene TRBJ1-2, with D maybe TRBD1 (5 bases). Trimming took off 0 bases at V and 0 bases at J, with 9 bases between the two ends. Germline loops: CDR1 SGHNT, CDR2 YYREEE (reference sequence). The CDR3 loop spans 15 amino acids. CDR3 DNA sequence: TGTGCCAGCAGCTTGGCGGGGGGAACTAACTATGGCTACACCTTC. Translated, it gives CASSLAGGTNYGYTF.

This chain connects TRBV6-5 to TRBJ2-6; D ambiguous. The germline gives CDR1 MNHEY, CDR2 SVGAGI. This CDR3 is built from 14 residues. Trimming took 0 bases from V and 2 from J, leaving 2 bases between them. The DNA for the CDR3 is TGTGCCAGCAGTTACTCACCTGGGGCCAACGTCCTGACTTTC. It specifies CASSYSPGANVLTF.

The chain couples TRBV18 to TRBJ1-4; TRBD1 agrees at 7 bases. CDR1 and CDR2 (germline): KGHSH, LQKENI. The CDR3 contains 15 residues. V trimming: 6 bases; J trimming: 5 bases; junction bases outside the gene matches: 9. The CDR3 is CASSRQGLPNEKLFF. CDR3 in DNA: TGTGCCAGCTCTCGACAGGGACTCCCCAATGAAAAACTGTTTTTT.

V and J are TRBV27 and TRBJ2-7; 10 bases are a match to TRBD1. Germline CDR1 reads MNHEY; CDR2 reads SMNVEV (reference sequence). J gave up 3 bases and V 6 bases, and 8 bases lay outside the gene matches. The CDR3 is made up of 15 amino acids. The CDR3 nucleotides are TGTGCCAGCAGGACAGCCGGGACAGGGGTCTACGAGCAGTACTTC. Translated: CASRTAGTGVYEQYF.

CDR3 nucleotides: TGTGCCAGCAGCATAGAGCTCGGAGCTTTCTTT. Translating gives CASSIELGAFF. The chain joins TRBV7-9 to TRBJ1-1; D is uncertain. Germline-derived CDR1 and CDR2 are SEHNR and FQNEAQ (reference sequence). The CDR3 spans 11 residues. V lost 5 bases and J 10 bases, leaving 11 bases between the germline ends.